This TCR beta chain appears in the sequencing data of a study of T cell changes during pregnancy in multiple sclerosis. Germline V gene lookup returns CDR1 SNHLY and CDR2 FYNNEI. The V segment lost 6 bases and the J segment 4 bases; nucleotides outside the gene matches: 2. CDR3 length: 15 amino acids. Produced via immunoSEQ multiplex PCR; TCRdb's table is partial and in-frame only. Of roughly 67,000 clones in the sample, approximately 90% were seen once. The clonotype was recovered from a female donor with multiple sclerosis, enrolled in a pregnancy study. The sequences come from peripheral blood, collected in the second trimester of pregnancy. The chain employs TRBV2 and TRBJ2-5, with 16 bases identical to TRBD2. In nucleotides, the CDR3 is TGTGCCAGCAGCGGGACTAGCGGGAGGGGAGAGACCCAGTACTTC. Translating it yields CASSGTSGRGETQYF.